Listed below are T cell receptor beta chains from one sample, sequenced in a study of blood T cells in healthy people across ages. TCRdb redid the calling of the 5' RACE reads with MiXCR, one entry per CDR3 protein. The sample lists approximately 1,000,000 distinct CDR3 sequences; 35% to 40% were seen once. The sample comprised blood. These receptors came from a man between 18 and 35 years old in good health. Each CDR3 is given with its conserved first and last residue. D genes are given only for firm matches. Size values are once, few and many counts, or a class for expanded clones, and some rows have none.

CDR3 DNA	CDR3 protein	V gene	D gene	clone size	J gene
TGTGCCAGCAGCCGGAGGGGAATCACAGATACGCAGTATTTT	CASSRRGITDTQYF	TRBV25-1	NA	few	TRBJ2-3
TGCAGTGCTACCTCCGGGACACGAAACGAGCAGTACTTC	CSATSGTRNEQYF	TRBV20-1	NA	NA	TRBJ2-7
TGTGCCAGCAGCGTAGATCCCGACACCTACGAGCAGTACTTC	CASSVDPDTYEQYF	TRBV9	NA	NA	TRBJ2-7
TGCAGTGCTGCCAGGGTTCCTGGGCCCCAGCATTTT	CSAARVPGPQHF	TRBV20-1	NA	NA	TRBJ1-5
TGTGCCAGCAGCTACCAGACAGGGGCCGGGAACACTGAAGCTTTCTTT	CASSYQTGAGNTEAFF	TRBV7-9	TRBD1	NA	TRBJ1-1
TGTGCCAGCAGCTCCAGCGGGTACACTGAAGCTTTCTTT	CASSSSGYTEAFF	TRBV12-3/TRBV12-4	NA	NA	TRBJ1-1
TGTGCCAGCAGCCCTGGGACTGTCGATTATGGCTACACCTTC	CASSPGTVDYGYTF	TRBV7-8	NA	few	TRBJ1-2
TGCGCCAGCAGCCAAAAGCGGACAGGGGGGTATGAAAAACTGTTTTTT	CASSQKRTGGYEKLFF	TRBV4-3	TRBD1	NA	TRBJ1-4
TGTGCCAGCAGTTACATACAGGGGGGAAATCAGCCCCAGCATTTT	CASSYIQGGNQPQHF	TRBV6-2/TRBV6-3	TRBD1	NA	TRBJ1-5
TGTGCCAGTTCAGGGAATAGCAATCAGCCCCAGCATTTT	CASSGNSNQPQHF	TRBV7-2	NA	NA	TRBJ1-5
TGCGCCAGCGGGCCTCGGCCGAACACTGAAGCTTTCTTT	CASGPRPNTEAFF	TRBV5-1	NA	NA	TRBJ1-1
TGTGCCAGCAGCGCCGTAAGCGGTCGCACAGATACGCAGTATTTT	CASSAVSGRTDTQYF	TRBV9	NA	few	TRBJ2-3
TGTGCCAGCAGGGGGGGGGTGTACAATGAGCAGTACTTC	CASRGGVYNEQYF	TRBV25-1	TRBD2	NA	TRBJ2-5
TGTGCCAGCAGCCCCCAGACCGGGACAGGGGGATTCACTGAAGCTTTCTTT	CASSPQTGTGGFTEAFF	TRBV9	TRBD1	NA	TRBJ1-1
TGTGCCAGCAGGAGGCTTCAGGTAGAAGAGACCCAGTACTTC	CASRRLQVEETQYF	TRBV7-9	NA	few	TRBJ2-5
TGTGCCAGCAGTTTCGGGCAGGTCGGGGTGACTGAAGCTTTCTTT	CASSFGQVGVTEAFF	TRBV12-3/TRBV12-4	NA	NA	TRBJ1-1
TGCGCCAGCAGCCAAGATCCGGGACAGGGGATCAAGCCCCTGGATTCACCCCTCCACTTT	CASSQDPGQGIKPLDSPLHF	TRBV4-3	TRBD1	few	TRBJ1-6
TGTGCCATCAGTGGAGGGGAAGCTGAAGCTTTCTTT	CAISGGEAEAFF	TRBV10-3	NA	NA	TRBJ1-1
TGTGCCACCAGTACAGGAGCGGGACAGAGCTCCTACAATGAGCAGTTCTTC	CATSTGAGQSSYNEQFF	TRBV24-1	NA	few	TRBJ2-1
TGCGCCAGCAGCCAAGACGATAGCGGGGGGCCTTACAATGAGCAGTTCTTC	CASSQDDSGGPYNEQFF	TRBV4-1	TRBD2	NA	TRBJ2-1
TGCGCCAGCAGCTTGTCGCAGAACCAAGAGACCCAGTACTTC	CASSLSQNQETQYF	TRBV5-1	NA	NA	TRBJ2-5
TGCGCCAGCAGCTTAGTGGAGACTAGCAATACAGATACGCAGTATTTT	CASSLVETSNTDTQYF	TRBV5-1	TRBD2	NA	TRBJ2-3
TGCAGTGCTAGAGGGTCGGGAGAGACCCAGTACTTC	CSARGSGETQYF	TRBV20-1	NA	NA	TRBJ2-5
TGTGCCAGCAGCGTAGGGGGGATGTCCGGGGAGCTGTTTTTT	CASSVGGMSGELFF	TRBV9	NA	NA	TRBJ2-2
TGCAGTGCTAGAGATGGGGACAGGGGGCCGTATGAAAAACTGTTTTTT	CSARDGDRGPYEKLFF	TRBV20-1	TRBD1	few	TRBJ1-4
TGTGCCAGCAGTGCTTCCTCCCCCGGCTACACCTTC	CASSASSPGYTF	TRBV2	NA	NA	TRBJ1-2
TGCAGTGCACAACGGCCGGGGGGGGTGTCCTACAATGAGCAGTTCTTC	CSAQRPGGVSYNEQFF	TRBV20-1	TRBD2	NA	TRBJ2-1
TGTGCCAGCAGCCTCTACAATGAGCAGTTCTTC	CASSLYNEQFF	TRBV12-3/TRBV12-4	NA	many	TRBJ2-1
TGCGCCAGCAGCCAAGATCAGGGTAATGAGCAGTTCTTC	CASSQDQGNEQFF	TRBV4-3	NA	NA	TRBJ2-1
TGCAGTGCTAGGTCAGGATATAGCAATCAGCCCCAGCATTTT	CSARSGYSNQPQHF	TRBV20-1	NA	NA	TRBJ1-5
TGTGCCAGCAGCCAAGGGAAACAGCTCTCCTACGAGCAGTACTTC	CASSQGKQLSYEQYF	TRBV3-1	NA	NA	TRBJ2-7
TGTGCCAGCAGTTACCGAGGACAGGGGAGGAGCACTGAAGCTTTCTTT	CASSYRGQGRSTEAFF	TRBV6-2/TRBV6-3	TRBD1	NA	TRBJ1-1
TGTGCCAGCAGTTCAAATGTGATAGCCAAAAACATTCAGTACTTC	CASSSNVIAKNIQYF	TRBV12-3/TRBV12-4	NA	many	TRBJ2-4
TGTGCCAGCAGCTTAGCGCTTACGGGTAGCTCCTACGAGCAGTACTTC	CASSLALTGSSYEQYF	TRBV7-9	NA	NA	TRBJ2-7
TGTGCCAGCAGCTTAGGTTACGGCGAGGGACAGGGAAACTATGGCTACACCTTC	CASSLGYGEGQGNYGYTF	TRBV7-3	TRBD1	once	TRBJ1-2
TGCGCCAGCAGCCCAACAGGGGGCGTAAACAATGAGCAGTTCTTC	CASSPTGGVNNEQFF	TRBV5-1	TRBD1	many	TRBJ2-1
TGCGCCAGCAGCCGGACAGGGGGCAGTTCCGAGCAGTACTTC	CASSRTGGSSEQYF	TRBV4-1	TRBD1	NA	TRBJ2-7
TGTGCCAGCAGCTTGGAGGGGTACACAGATACGCAGTATTTT	CASSLEGYTDTQYF	TRBV5-5	NA	many	TRBJ2-3
TGTGCCAGCAGCCATAGAGGACAGCTTTTAGCCAAAAACATTAAGTACTTC	CASSHRGQLLAKNIKYF	TRBV11-2	NA	NA	TRBJ2-4
TGTGCCAGCAGCGTAACCCATACCAACTATGGCTACACCTTC	CASSVTHTNYGYTF	TRBV7-2	NA	NA	TRBJ1-2
TGTGCCAGCAGCTGGGGGCAGGGAACTGAAGCTTTCTTT	CASSWGQGTEAFF	TRBV7-2	NA	few	TRBJ1-1
TGTGCCAGCAGGCCACCGGGACAGGGATTTTACGAGCAGTACTTC	CASRPPGQGFYEQYF	TRBV27	TRBD1	few	TRBJ2-7
TGTGCCAGCTTGGACCCCAGGAGCTCCTACGAGCAGTACTTC	CASLDPRSSYEQYF	TRBV7-9	NA	NA	TRBJ2-7